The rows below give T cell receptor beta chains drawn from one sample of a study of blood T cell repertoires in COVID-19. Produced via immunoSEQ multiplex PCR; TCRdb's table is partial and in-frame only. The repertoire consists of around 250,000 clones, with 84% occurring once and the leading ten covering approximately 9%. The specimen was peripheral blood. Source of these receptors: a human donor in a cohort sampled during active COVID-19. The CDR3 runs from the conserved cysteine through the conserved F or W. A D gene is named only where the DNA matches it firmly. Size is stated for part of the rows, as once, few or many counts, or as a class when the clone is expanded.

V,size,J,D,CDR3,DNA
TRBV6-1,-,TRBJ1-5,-,CASSDQGDQPQHF,TGTGCCAGCAGTGACCAGGGTGATCAGCCCCAGCATTTT
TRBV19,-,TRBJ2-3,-,CASSIYWSGEGDTQYF,TGTGCCAGTAGTATATACTGGTCAGGGGAGGGAGATACGCAGTATTTT
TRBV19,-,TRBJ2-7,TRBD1,CASSPRQGTTYEQYF,TGTGCCAGTAGTCCGAGACAGGGTACCACCTACGAGCAGTACTTC
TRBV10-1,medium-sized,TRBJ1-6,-,CASSAGLASPLHF,TGCGCCAGCAGCGCAGGGTTGGCATCACCCCTCCACTTT
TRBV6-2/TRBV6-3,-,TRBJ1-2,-,CASSMNTDIYGYTF,TGTGCCAGCAGTATGAACACGGACATCTATGGCTACACCTTC
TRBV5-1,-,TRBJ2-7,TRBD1,CASSLRDRPSYEQYF,TGCGCCAGCAGCTTGCGGGACAGGCCATCCTACGAGCAGTACTTC
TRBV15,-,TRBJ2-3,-,CATSRDQAGDTQYF,TGTGCCACCAGCAGAGATCAAGCCGGAGATACGCAGTATTTT
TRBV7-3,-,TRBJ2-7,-,CASSLEGVFEQYF,TGTGCCAGCAGCTTGGAGGGAGTATTCGAGCAGTACTTC
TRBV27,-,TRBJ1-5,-,CASSLFSDSNQPQHF,TGTGCCAGCAGTTTATTCTCAGATAGCAATCAGCCCCAGCATTTT
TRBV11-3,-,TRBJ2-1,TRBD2,CASSPHSGGARQFF,TGTGCCAGCAGCCCTCATAGCGGGGGGGCTCGGCAGTTCTTC
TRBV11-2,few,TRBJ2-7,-,CASSLERAGEQYF,TGTGCCAGCAGCTTAGAGAGGGCAGGCGAGCAGTACTTC
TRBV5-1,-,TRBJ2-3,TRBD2,CASSLHGRDSTDTQYF,TGCGCCAGCAGCTTGCATGGGAGGGATAGCACAGATACGCAGTATTTT
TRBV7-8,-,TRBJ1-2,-,CASSLELRTNYGYTF,TGTGCCAGCAGCTTAGAACTAAGGACTAACTATGGCTACACCTTC
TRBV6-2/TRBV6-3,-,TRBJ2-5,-,CASSYRSGTQETQYF,TGTGCCAGCAGTTACCGCAGCGGAACCCAAGAGACCCAGTACTTC
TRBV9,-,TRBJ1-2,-,CASSVGPGTACTF,-
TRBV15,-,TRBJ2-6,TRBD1,CATSRDRGFSGANVLTF,TGTGCCACCAGCAGGGACAGGGGGTTTTCTGGGGCCAACGTCCTGACTTTC
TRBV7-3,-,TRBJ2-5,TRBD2,CASSFGGSETQYF,TGTGCCAGCAGCTTCGGGGGGTCAGAGACCCAGTACTTC
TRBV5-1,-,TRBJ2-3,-,CASARKDTQYF,TGCGCCAGCGCCAGGAAAGATACGCAGTATTTT
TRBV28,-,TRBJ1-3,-,CASSLPPGTYSGNTIYF,TGTGCCAGCAGTTTGCCTCCCGGGACTTACTCTGGAAACACCATATATTTT
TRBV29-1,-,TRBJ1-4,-,CSVVREGRDEKLFF,TGCAGCGTCGTGAGGGAGGGGAGAGATGAAAAACTGTTTTTT
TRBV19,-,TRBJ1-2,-,CASSIDFLSGYTF,TGTGCCAGTAGTATAGATTTTCTGTCCGGCTACACCTTC
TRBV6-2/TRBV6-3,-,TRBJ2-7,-,CASSYSRDIAGGYEQYF,TGTGCCAGCAGTTACTCGAGGGATATAGCCGGGGGATACGAGCAGTACTTC
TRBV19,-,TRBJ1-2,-,CASTAMRNYGYTF,TGTGCCAGTACCGCGATGCGGAACTATGGCTACACCTTC
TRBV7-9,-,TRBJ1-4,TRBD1,CASSPPGQTEKLFF,TGTGCCAGCAGCCCGCCGGGACAGACTGAAAAACTGTTTTTT
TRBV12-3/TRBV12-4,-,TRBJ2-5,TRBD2,CASRLGGRETQYF,TGTGCCAGCAGGTTGGGAGGGCGAGAGACCCAGTACTTC
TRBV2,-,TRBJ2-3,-,CASSEQGTDTQYF,TGTGCCAGCAGTGAACAGGGAACAGATACGCAGTATTTT
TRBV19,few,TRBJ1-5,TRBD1,CASSTQGAWQPQHF,TGTGCCAGTAGTACGCAGGGGGCCTGGCAGCCCCAGCATTTT
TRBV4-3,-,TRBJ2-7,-,CASSQDRVQYEQYF,TGCGCCAGCAGCCAAGACAGGGTTCAGTACGAGCAGTACTTC
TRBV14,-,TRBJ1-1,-,CASSLYRNTEAFF,TGTGCCAGCAGCCTCTACAGGAACACTGAAGCTTTCTTT
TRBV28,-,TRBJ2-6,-,CASRPPQGSGGANVLTF,TGTGCCAGCAGGCCCCCCCAGGGGTCGGGGGGGGCCAACGTCCTGACTTTC
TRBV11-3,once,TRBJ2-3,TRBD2,CASSAGTSGGFTDTQYF,TGTGCCAGCAGCGCCGGGACTAGCGGGGGCTTCACAGATACGCAGTATTTT
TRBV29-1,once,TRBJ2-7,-,CSVEAGTYEQYF,TGCAGCGTGGAGGCGGGGACCTACGAGCAGTACTTC
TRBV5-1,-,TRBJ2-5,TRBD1,CASSSDREETQYF,TGCGCCAGCAGCTCGGACAGGGAAGAGACCCAGTACTTC
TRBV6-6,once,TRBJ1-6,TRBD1,CASSDPPGGYSPLHF,TGTGCCAGCAGTGACCCGCCAGGGGGGTACTCACCCCTCCACTTT
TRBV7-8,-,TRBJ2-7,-,CASSLRRAYEQYF,TGTGCCAGCAGCTTACGGCGGGCCTACGAGCAGTACTTC
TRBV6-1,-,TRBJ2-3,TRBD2,CASSEVGTSGDFYTDTQYF,TGTGCCAGCAGTGAAGTGGGGACTAGCGGGGACTTCTACACAGATACGCAGTATTTT
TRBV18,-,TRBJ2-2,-,CASSPLGFTNTGELFF,TGTGCCAGCTCTCCCCTTGGCTTCACGAACACCGGGGAGCTGTTTTTT
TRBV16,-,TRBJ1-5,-,CASSQTDRKVPQHF,TGTGCCAGCAGCCAGACAGACAGGAAGGTGCCCCAGCATTTT
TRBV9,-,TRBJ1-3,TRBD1,CASSVGRTGLYSGNTIYF,TGTGCCAGCAGCGTAGGCCGGACAGGCCTTTACTCTGGAAACACCATATATTTT
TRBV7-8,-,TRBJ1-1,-,CASSLAPGGNTEAFF,TGTGCCAGCAGCTTAGCCCCGGGAGGGAACACTGAAGCTTTCTTT
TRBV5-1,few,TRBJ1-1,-,CASSSAGVRGRGTEAFF,TGCGCCAGCAGCTCGGCGGGTGTCAGGGGTCGGGGCACTGAAGCTTTCTTT
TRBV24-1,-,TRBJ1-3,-,CATRGWISGNTIYF,TGTGCCACCAGGGGCTGGATCTCTGGAAACACCATATATTTT
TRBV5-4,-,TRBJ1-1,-,CASSPTGHGPYEAFF,TGTGCCAGCAGCCCCACAGGACACGGCCCCTATGAAGCTTTCTTT
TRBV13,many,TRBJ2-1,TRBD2,CASSLGISASGGANEQFF,TGTGCCAGCAGCTTAGGCATCTCCGCTAGCGGGGGGGCTAATGAGCAGTTCTTC
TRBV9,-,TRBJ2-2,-,CASTVGAANTGELFF,TGTGCCAGCACCGTCGGCGCGGCCAACACCGGGGAGCTGTTTTTT
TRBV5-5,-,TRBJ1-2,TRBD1,CASSLSGQGESYGYTF,TGTGCCAGCAGCTTGTCAGGGCAGGGGGAGAGCTATGGCTACACCTTC